Presented here are 28 T cell receptor beta chains from one specimen sequenced in a study of metastatic and nonmetastatic thyroid tumors. None of the patients had undergone any treatment ahead of thyroid surgery. TCRdb reanalyzed the PCR reads with MiXCR. The data show 4,500 or so clones, roughly a third seen once. Sequenced input: adjacent normal tissue. The receptors originated from a female donor with papillary thyroid cancer or a benign thyroid nodule (not recorded which). Some clones in this sample may be carry-over from other donors' samples.

This chain links TRBV6-2 or TRBV6-3 with TRBJ2-5, with TRBD1 as a possible D gene (6 bases). V shed 7 bases and J shed 1 base, with 13 bases lying between them. Germline V gene lookup returns CDR1 MNHEY and CDR2 SVGEGT. The CDR3 consists of 14 residues. CDR3: CASTITGSQETQYF. The CDR3 coding sequence is TGTGCCAGCACCATAACAGGGTCCCAAGAGACCCAGTACTTC.

This clone was observed a few times. Germline is not matched at one junction end, which may reflect a read error. CDR3 DNA sequence: TGCGCCAGCAGCCGGACAGCGAGTTTAGGCTACGAGCAGTACTTC. Amino acids: CASSRTASLGYEQYF. The V call is TRBV6-1, the J call TRBJ2-7; perhaps TRBD1 as D (6 bases). Germline CDR1 and CDR2: MNHNS and SASEGT. The CDR3 contains 15 residues.

The rearrangement uses TRBV11-2 and TRBJ2-1, with D maybe TRBD2 (5 bases). The CDR3 has 13 amino acids. The germline V and J ends were trimmed by 0 bases and 6 bases, with 6 bases remaining between them. CDR1 is SGHAT and CDR2 is FQNNGV in the germline V gene. The CDR3 DNA sequence: TGTGCCAGCAGCTTAGATCGGGGCAATGAGCAGTTCTTC. It yields the protein CASSLDRGNEQFF.

This clone was seen a few times. The V and J genes are TRBV27 and TRBJ2-2, with 9 positions matching TRBD1. In germline, CDR1 is MNHEY, CDR2 SMNVEV (reference sequence). V lost 0 bases, J lost 9 bases, and 8 bases stayed unmatched. The CDR3 covers 16 residues. CDR3 sequence (DNA): TGTGCCAGCAGTTTATCGTTTCCGGACAGGGGCCGGGAGCTGTTTTTT. Encoded protein: CASSLSFPDRGRELFF.

The chain is built from TRBV2 and TRBJ1-1; 8 bases align to TRBD1. Germline CDR1 SNHLY, CDR2 FYNNEI. CDR3 size: 14 residues. V lost 5 bases to trimming and J lost 4 bases; unmatched junction nucleotides: 6. The CDR3 here is CASSLDRGSTEAFF. The CDR3, as DNA: TGTGCCAGCAGTTTAGACAGGGGATCCACTGAAGCTTTCTTT.

In this sample, this clone turned up a few times. This chain uses TRBV27 with TRBJ2-3; D unresolved. Germline CDR1 MNHEY, CDR2 SMNVEV (reference sequence). There are 15 residues in the CDR3. Trimming took 5 bases from V and 3 from J, leaving 15 bases between them. DNA for the CDR3: TGTGCCAGCAGTGCTATGGGCAGAGGTACAGATACGCAGTATTTT. It specifies CASSAMGRGTDTQYF.

This clone turned up a few times. Here the CDR3 DNA reads TGTGCCAGCAGCTTAGGGGCAGGAATAGCCTACGAGCAGTACTTC. Translated: CASSLGAGIAYEQYF. The chain employs TRBV7-8 and TRBJ2-7, with unresolved D. CDR3 length equals 15 residues. Germline V gives CDR1 SGHVS, CDR2 FQNEAQ. V shed 1 base and J shed 2 bases, with 12 bases lying between them.

The chain joins TRBV5-4 to TRBJ1-4, with 9 nucleotides matching TRBD1. Trimming took 5 bases from V and 6 from J; bases not matched to a gene: 8. Germline CDR1 reads SGHNT; CDR2 reads YYREEE (reference sequence). The CDR3 is 15 residues long. This CDR3 reads CASSINRGLDEKLFF. As DNA, the CDR3 is TGTGCCAGCAGTATCAACAGGGGGCTGGATGAAAAACTGTTTTTT.

This clone was observed a handful of times. The gene calls are TRBV6-1 and TRBJ2-3; no definite D call. Trimming took 8 bases from V and 0 from J, leaving 12 bases between them. Germline-derived CDR1 and CDR2 are MNHNS and SASEGT. This CDR3 has 14 residues. CDR3 residues: CASSTPQSTDTQYF. The CDR3 coding sequence is TGTGCCAGCTCCACCCCCCAAAGCACAGATACGCAGTATTTT.

The CDR3 DNA reads as TGTGCCAGCAGTATCGGGTACGAGCAGTACTTC. Its protein product is CASSIGYEQYF. J is TRBJ2-7 and V is TRBV12-3 or TRBV12-4, with no clear D. This CDR3 has 11 residues. The germline V and J ends were trimmed by 5 bases and 4 bases, with 6 bases remaining between them.

In the case of this clone: Likely a read error: the CDR3 ends without its conserved phenylalanine or tryptophan. The V gene is TRBV24-1, the J gene TRBJ2-3, with TRBD1 matching 12 bases. The ends lost 5 bases at V and 10 bases at J; junction bases unmatched: 15. The CDR3 is 17 amino acids. Germline-derived CDR1 and CDR2 are KGHDR and SFDVKD. The CDR3 spells CATSVPVGGTGGESQYC. The CDR3 DNA follows: TGTGCCACCAGTGTTCCCGTTGGGGGGACAGGGGGCGAATCGCAGTATTGT.

The V and J genes are TRBV27 and TRBJ2-7; D is unclear. CDR3 length: 13 residues. CDR1 is MNHEY and CDR2 is SMNVEV in the germline V gene (reference sequence). The germline V and J ends were trimmed by 1 base and 2 bases, with 6 bases remaining between them. The CDR3 DNA reads TGTGCCAGCAGTTTATTGAATCCCTACGAGCAGTACTTC. This codes for CASSLLNPYEQYF.

This clone was observed a handful of times. At one end, the junction sequence differs from germline, possibly due to a read error. The J gene is TRBJ2-1, the V gene TRBV20-1; 9 positions agree with TRBD2. CDR1 is DFQATT and CDR2 is SNEGSKA in the germline V gene (reference sequence). The CDR3 extends over 14 amino acids. The CDR3 spells CSGRRGLASNEQFF. For the CDR3, the DNA is TGCAGTGGTAGAAGGGGACTAGCCAGCAATGAGCAGTTCTTC.

This clone showed up just a few times. This chain joins TRBV10-3 and TRBJ2-7, with D maybe TRBD1 (5 bases). Between the trimmed V and J ends, which lost 2 bases and 7 bases, there was a span of 9 bases. Germline V gene sequence: CDR1 ENHRY, CDR2 SYGVKD. The CDR3 runs 12 residues. The DNA of the CDR3 is TGTGCCATCAGTGAGACAGGTCAGGAGCAGTACTTC. Its translation is CAISETGQEQYF.

A few counts support this clone. The chain's CDR3 is CASSFWGIGNNEQFF. The DNA of the CDR3 is TGTGCCAGCAGTTTTTGGGGAATTGGGAACAATGAGCAGTTCTTC. The chain has TRBV6-5 and TRBJ2-1; no clear D. There are 15 residues in the CDR3. V lost 4 bases and J lost 5, with 15 bases in between. CDR1 is MNHEY, CDR2 SVGAGI, per germline.

There are a few counts of this clone. J is TRBJ2-3 and V is TRBV24-1, with D maybe TRBD2 (5 bases). The CDR3 is 15 residues long. V was cut by 6 bases and J by 0 bases, with 12 bases left in between. CDR1 and CDR2 from the germline V gene are KGHDR and SFDVKD. In nucleotides, the CDR3 is TGTGCCACCAGTCTAACGGGGATTAGCACAGATACGCAGTATTTT. Translating gives CATSLTGISTDTQYF.

DNA for the CDR3: TGTGCCAGCAGTTTAACAGGGGGCTATGGCTACACCTTC. Its translation is CASSLTGGYGYTF. The rearrangement joins TRBV6-5 to TRBJ1-2; TRBD1 aligns across 8 bases. Per germline, CDR1 MNHEY and CDR2 SVGAGI. Trimming removed 4 bases from V and 4 bases from J; junction bases left unmatched: 2. The CDR3 covers 13 residues.

The V and J genes are TRBV30 and TRBJ1-1, with D possibly being TRBD1 (6 bases). With 2 bases removed from V and 0 bases from J, the gap between germline ends came to 22 bases. From germline, CDR1 is GTSNPN and CDR2 SVGIG (reference sequence). The CDR3 spans 18 residues. In DNA, the CDR3 is TGTGCCTGGAGTCCCCCCGGGACATGGGTCGAGGTGAACACTGAAGCTTTCTTT. Residues: CAWSPPGTWVEVNTEAFF.

This clone is large in the sample. This chain uses TRBV12-3 or TRBV12-4 with TRBJ1-1; tentative D call: TRBD1 (5 bases). The germline V and J ends were trimmed by 3 bases and 1 base, with 9 bases remaining between them. CDR3 size: 14 residues. CDR3 nucleotides: TGTGCCAGCAGTTTTAACAGGCAGAACACTGAAGCTTTCTTT. Residues: CASSFNRQNTEAFF.

This clone has more than one count but fewer than ten. J is TRBJ1-2 and V is TRBV6-1; D is possibly TRBD1 (5 bases). Germline assignment: CDR1 MNHNS and CDR2 SASEGT. The CDR3 has 13 residues. Deletions cut 2 bases from V and 5 bases from J, with 9 bases between. CDR3 coding DNA: TGTGCCAGCAGTGAACCTCCAGGGTATGGCTACACCTTC. Protein product: CASSEPPGYGYTF.

The gene calls are TRBV27 and TRBJ1-6; 8 bases align to TRBD1. Germline values: CDR1 MNHEY, CDR2 SMNVEV (reference sequence). This CDR3 region has 15 residues. After removal of 3 bases from V and 6 bases from J, the junction contained 4 bases not matched to a gene. This CDR3 is CASSFLTGGNSPLHF. For the CDR3, the DNA is TGTGCCAGCAGTTTCCTAACAGGGGGTAATTCACCCCTCCACTTT.

The table lists this clone with a few counts. The CDR3 spells CASTLTGFTGELFF. CDR3 sequence (DNA): TGTGCCAGCACCCTGACAGGGTTTACCGGGGAGCTGTTTTTT. This chain joins TRBV2 and TRBJ2-2; 7 bases fit TRBD1. V was clipped by 7 bases and J by 5 bases; unmatched bases: 7. Germline V gene sequence: CDR1 SNHLY, CDR2 FYNNEI. The CDR3 has 14 residues.

The chain is built from TRBV28 and TRBJ2-2; possibly TRBD1 or TRBD2 for D (6 bases each). The CDR3 loop spans 15 amino acids. Germline values: CDR1 MDHEN, CDR2 SYDVKM. V was clipped by 5 bases and J by 4 bases, with 14 bases between them. Here the CDR3 DNA reads TGTGCCAGCAGTACCAGGGGTAGCGGCACCGGGGAGCTGTTTTTT. This codes for CASSTRGSGTGELFF.

This clone is classed as medium-sized. The rearrangement uses TRBV3-1 and TRBJ2-5, with TRBD2 matching 9 bases. Germline CDR1 reads LGHDT; CDR2 reads YNNKEL (reference sequence). The J segment lost 3 bases and the V segment lost 1 base, leaving 6 bases of the junction unmatched. There are 16 residues in the CDR3. This CDR3 is CASSQGSREGEETQYF. In DNA, the CDR3 is TGTGCCAGCAGCCAAGGATCGCGGGAGGGCGAAGAGACCCAGTACTTC.

This clone was recorded many times. One base away lies a much larger clone, so this may be a sequencing read error. Other nucleotide sequences from this sample produce the same CDR3. The rearrangement joins TRBV19 to TRBJ2-5; no reliable D call. Germline CDR1 and CDR2: LNHDA and SQIVND (reference sequence). V was clipped by 6 bases and J by 5 bases, with 10 bases between them. The length of the CDR3 is 12 residues. The CDR3 DNA reads TGTGCCAGTAGCAGTCGTGGTGAGACCCAGTACTTC. The encoded protein is CASSSRGETQYF.

V is TRBV6-2 or TRBV6-3 and J is TRBJ2-5; D perhaps matches TRBD2 (6 bases). Trimming shortened V by 7 bases and J by 2 bases, and 17 bases separated the two germline ends. CDR1 is MNHEY and CDR2 is SVGEGT in the germline V gene. The CDR3 contains 15 residues. CDR3 amino acids: CASTSGGTHQETQYF. For the CDR3, the DNA is TGTGCCAGCACGTCGGGCGGGACTCATCAAGAGACCCAGTACTTC.

This clone counts as large. This sequence joins TRBV11-3 and TRBJ2-3; 7 nucleotides line up with TRBD1. Germline CDR1 SGHNT, CDR2 YENEEA. The junction had 8 bases not matched to a gene; V was cut back by 5 bases and J by 6 bases. This CDR3 has 14 residues. For the CDR3, the DNA is TGTGCCAGCAGCCTCGGGACAGTTTCCGATACGCAGTATTTT. It specifies CASSLGTVSDTQYF. Complete variable domain (other parts from reference TRBV11-3 and TRBJ2-3): EAGVVQSPRYKIIEKKQPVAFWCNPISGHNTLYWYLQNLGQGPELLIRYENEEAVDDSQLPKDRFSAERLKGVDSTLKIQPAELGDSAVYLCASSLGTVSDTQYFGPGTRLTVL.

This clone has just one count. The rearrangement links TRBV4-3 to TRBJ1-2; D perhaps matches TRBD1 (5 bases). V lost 3 bases and J 3 bases, leaving 14 bases between the germline ends. The V gene's germline CDR1 is LGHNA and CDR2 YSLEER. The CDR3 length is 15 residues. CDR3 nucleotide sequence: TGCGCCAGCAGCCAGGGGGATGGTGGCCACTATGGCTACACCTTC. Translated: CASSQGDGGHYGYTF.